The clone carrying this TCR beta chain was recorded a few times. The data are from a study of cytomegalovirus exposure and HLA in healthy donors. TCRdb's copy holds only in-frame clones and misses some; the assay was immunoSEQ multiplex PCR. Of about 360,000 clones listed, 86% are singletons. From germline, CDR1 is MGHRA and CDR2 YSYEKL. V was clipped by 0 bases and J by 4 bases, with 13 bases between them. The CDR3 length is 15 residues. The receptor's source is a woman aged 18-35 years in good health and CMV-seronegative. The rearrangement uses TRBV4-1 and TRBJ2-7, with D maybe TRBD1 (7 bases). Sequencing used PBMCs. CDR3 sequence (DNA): TGCGCCAGCAGCCAAGATGGAGGGGGCAGTTACGAGCAGTACTTC. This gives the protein CASSQDGGGSYEQYF.